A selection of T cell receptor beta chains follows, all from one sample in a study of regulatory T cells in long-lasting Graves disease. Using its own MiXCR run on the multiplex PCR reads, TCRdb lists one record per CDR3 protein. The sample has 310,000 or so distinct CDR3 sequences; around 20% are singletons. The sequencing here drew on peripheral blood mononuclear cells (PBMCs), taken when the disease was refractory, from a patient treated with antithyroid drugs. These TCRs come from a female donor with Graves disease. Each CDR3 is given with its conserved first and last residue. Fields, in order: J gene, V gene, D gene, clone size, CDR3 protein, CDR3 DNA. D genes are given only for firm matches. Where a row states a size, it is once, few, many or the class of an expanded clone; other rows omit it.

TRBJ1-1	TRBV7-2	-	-	CASSFGIREAFF	TGTGCCAGCAGCTTCGGGATCCGTGAAGCTTTCTTT
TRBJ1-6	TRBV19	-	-	CASSNGVSYNSPLHF	TGTGCCAGTAGTAATGGAGTATCCTATAATTCACCCCTCCACTTT
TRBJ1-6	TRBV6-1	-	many	CASSDGPDSPLHF	TGTGCCAGCAGTGATGGTCCGGATTCACCCCTCCACTTT
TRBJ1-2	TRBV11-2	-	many	CASSLDINGYGYTF	TGTGCCAGCAGCTTAGATATCAACGGCTATGGCTACACCTTC
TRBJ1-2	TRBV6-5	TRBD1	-	CASSYKEGQGFGYTF	TGTGCCAGCAGTTACAAGGAGGGACAGGGGTTTGGCTACACCTTC
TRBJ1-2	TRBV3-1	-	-	CASSQLSDYGYTF	TGTGCCAGCAGCCAATTGTCGGACTATGGCTACACCTTC
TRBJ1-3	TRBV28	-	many	CASSLMAGPGNTIYF	TGTGCCAGCAGTTTAATGGCAGGGCCTGGAAACACCATATATTTT
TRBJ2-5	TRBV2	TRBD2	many	CASRRTSWGRSETQYF	TGTGCCAGCAGACGGACTAGCTGGGGTCGCTCAGAGACCCAGTACTTC
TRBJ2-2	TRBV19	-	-	CASRRISWTNTGELFF	TGTGCCAGTAGAAGAATTTCTTGGACAAACACCGGGGAGCTGTTTTTT
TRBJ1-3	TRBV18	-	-	CASSPNTGNGNTIYF	TGTGCCAGCTCACCAAACACCGGGAACGGAAACACCATATATTTT
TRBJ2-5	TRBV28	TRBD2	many	CASSFRLLAEQETQYF	TGTGCCAGCAGTTTCAGATTACTAGCGGAACAAGAGACCCAGTACTTC
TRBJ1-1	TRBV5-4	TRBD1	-	CASSPGQGLNTEAFF	TGTGCCAGCAGCCCGGGACAGGGTTTGAACACTGAAGCTTTCTTT
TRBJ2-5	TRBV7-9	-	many	CASSLRPQETQYF	TGTGCCAGCAGCTTACGGCCCCAAGAGACCCAGTACTTC
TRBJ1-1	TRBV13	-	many	CASSNLQGYTEAFF	TGTGCCAGCAGTAATCTTCAGGGATACACTGAAGCTTTCTTT
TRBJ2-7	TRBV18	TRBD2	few	CASSRTSGGNEQYF	TGTGCCAGCTCACGAACTAGCGGGGGGAACGAGCAGTACTTC
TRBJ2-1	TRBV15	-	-	CATSRVRGGYNEQFF	TGTGCCACCAGCAGAGTCAGGGGAGGGTACAATGAGCAGTTCTTC
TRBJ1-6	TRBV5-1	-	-	CASSSDMNNSPLHF	TGCGCCAGCAGCTCGGACATGAATAATTCACCCCTCCACTTT
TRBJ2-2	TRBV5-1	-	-	CASREEDTARTGELFF	TGCGCCAGCAGGGAGGAGGACACGGCGCGCACCGGGGAGCTGTTTTTT
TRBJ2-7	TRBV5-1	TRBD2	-	CASSYPGTSGTPSYEQYF	TGCGCCAGCAGCTATCCCGGGACTAGCGGGACCCCCTCCTACGAGCAGTACTTC
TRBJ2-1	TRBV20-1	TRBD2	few	CSARLRTSGLFNEQFF	TGCAGTGCTAGACTCAGGACTAGCGGTCTCTTCAATGAGCAGTTCTTC
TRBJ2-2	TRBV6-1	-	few	CASIEVNTGELFF	TGTGCCAGCATTGAGGTGAACACCGGGGAGCTGTTTTTT
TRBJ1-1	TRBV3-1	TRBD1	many	CASSQAPGQLNTEAFF	TGTGCCAGCAGCCAAGCTCCGGGACAGCTGAACACTGAAGCTTTCTTT
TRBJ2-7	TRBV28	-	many	CASRPGQYSGQYF	TGTGCCAGCAGACCTGGACAGTATTCCGGGCAGTACTTC
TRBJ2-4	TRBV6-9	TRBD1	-	CASSYSGGSKTIQYF	TGTGCCAGCAGTTACTCAGGGGGTTCCAAAACCATTCAGTACTTC
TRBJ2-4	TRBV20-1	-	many	CSARGLGGNIQYF	TGCAGTGCCAGAGGACTAGGGGGAAACATTCAGTACTTC
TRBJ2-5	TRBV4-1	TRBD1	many	CASSQEGTGSTQYF	TGCGCCAGCAGCCAAGAAGGGACAGGTTCGACCCAGTACTTC
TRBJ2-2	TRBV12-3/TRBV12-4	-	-	CASSLVPFGQGSPGELFF	TGTGCCAGCAGTTTAGTCCCGTTCGGGCAGGGCAGCCCCGGGGAGCTGTTTTTT
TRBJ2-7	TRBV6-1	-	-	CASSPRDDFYEQYF	TGTGCCAGCAGTCCCCGGGACGACTTCTACGAGCAGTACTTC
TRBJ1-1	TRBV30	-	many	CAWTFSTEAFF	TGTGCCTGGACCTTTAGCACTGAAGCTTTCTTT
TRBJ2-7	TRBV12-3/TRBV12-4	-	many	CASSRWERGGYEQYF	TGTGCCAGCAGCCGCTGGGAGAGAGGGGGCTACGAGCAGTACTTC
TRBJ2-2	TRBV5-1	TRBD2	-	CASSFSGPAGHTGELFF	TGCGCCAGCAGCTTCTCGGGGCCAGCGGGGCACACCGGGGAGCTGTTTTTT
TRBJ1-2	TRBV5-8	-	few	CASSYPLGYTF	TGTGCCAGCAGTTATCCCCTTGGCTACACCTTC
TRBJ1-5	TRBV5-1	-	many	CASSLTGREPQHF	TGCGCCAGCAGCTTGACAGGGCGAGAGCCCCAGCATTTT
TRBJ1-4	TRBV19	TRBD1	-	CASRPAGGAEKLFF	TGTGCCAGTAGGCCCGCAGGGGGTGCTGAAAAACTGTTTTTT
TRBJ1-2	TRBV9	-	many	CASSVDGGATYGYTF	TGTGCCAGCAGCGTAGATGGGGGGGCCACCTATGGCTACACCTTC
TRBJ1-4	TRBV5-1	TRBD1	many	CASSLQGTNEKLFF	TGCGCCAGCAGCCTACAGGGGACTAATGAAAAACTGTTTTTT
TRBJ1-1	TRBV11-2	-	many	CASSLKKLNTEAFF	TGTGCCAGCAGCTTGAAAAAATTGAACACTGAAGCTTTCTTT
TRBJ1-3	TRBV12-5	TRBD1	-	CASGLVFPGQGALSGNTIYF	TGTGCTAGTGGTTTGGTATTCCCCGGACAGGGGGCTCTCTCTGGAAACACCATATATTTT
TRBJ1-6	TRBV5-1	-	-	CASSLEPLSSYNSPLHF	TGCGCCAGCAGCTTGGAGCCCTTAAGCTCCTATAATTCACCCCTCCACTTT
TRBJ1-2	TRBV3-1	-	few	CASSQDVGIHYGYTF	TGTGCCAGCAGCCAAGATGTCGGGATTCACTATGGCTACACCTTC
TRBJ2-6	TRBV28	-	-	CASSSSVWTRVGTGANVLTF	TGTGCCAGCAGTTCAAGCGTCTGGACGAGGGTGGGGACTGGGGCCAACGTCCTGACTTTC
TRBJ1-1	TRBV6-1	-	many	CASSEAHAPLNTEAFF	TGTGCCAGCAGTGAAGCTCACGCTCCTTTGAACACTGAAGCTTTCTTT
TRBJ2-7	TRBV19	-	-	CASSMRQRGYEQYF	TGTGCCAGTAGTATGCGGCAGAGGGGGTACGAGCAGTACTTC
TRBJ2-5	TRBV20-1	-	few	CSARDWLETQYF	TGCAGTGCTAGAGATTGGCTGGAGACCCAGTACTTC
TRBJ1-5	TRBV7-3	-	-	CASSPAAPQPQHF	TGTGCCAGCAGTCCGGCAGCGCCGCAGCCCCAGCATTTT
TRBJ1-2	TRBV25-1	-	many	CASSEYGRADGYTF	TGTGCCAGCAGTGAATATGGCAGGGCGGATGGCTACACCTTC
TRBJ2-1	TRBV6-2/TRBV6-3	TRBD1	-	CASSVQGANEQFF	TGTGCCAGCAGTGTCCAGGGGGCCAATGAGCAGTTCTTC
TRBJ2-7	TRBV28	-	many	CASRDRAHYEQYF	TGTGCCAGCAGGGACAGAGCCCATTACGAGCAGTACTTC
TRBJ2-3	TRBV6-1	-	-	CASRGGYPTDTQYF	TGTGCCAGCCGTGGGGGTTATCCTACAGATACGCAGTATTTT
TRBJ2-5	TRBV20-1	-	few	CSPEKETQYF	TGCAGTCCCGAGAAAGAGACCCAGTACTTC
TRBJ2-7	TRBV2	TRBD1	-	CASSERGQFSYEQYF	TGTGCCAGCAGTGAACGGGGACAGTTCTCCTACGAGCAGTACTTC
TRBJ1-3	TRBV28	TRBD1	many	CASNDRDPRDTIYF	TGTGCCAGCAATGACAGGGACCCTCGGGACACCATATATTTT
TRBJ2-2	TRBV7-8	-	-	CASSFPPRMTARPGELFF	TGTGCCAGCAGCTTCCCCCCTAGGATGACAGCCCGTCCCGGGGAGCTGTTTTTT
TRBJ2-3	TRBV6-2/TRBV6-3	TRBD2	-	CASSWREVGDTQYF	TGTGCCAGCAGTTGGCGGGAGGTTGGAGATACGCAGTATTTT
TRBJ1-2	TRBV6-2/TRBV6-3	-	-	CASRDYQGGGYTF	TGTGCCAGCAGGGACTATCAGGGAGGCGGCTACACCTTC
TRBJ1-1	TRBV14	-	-	CASSQGVASEAFF	TGTGCCAGCAGCCAAGGGGTCGCCAGTGAAGCTTTCTTT